Listed below are T cell receptor beta chains from one sample, sequenced in a study of T-cell memory formation after mild COVID-19. TCRdb called the 5' RACE reads again in MiXCR, with one record for every CDR3 protein. This table has 360,000 or so distinct CDR3 sequences, approximately 29% appearing once. Sequencing used PBMCs or a T cell subset sorted from them (not recorded which). The receptors stem from an adult woman who had mild COVID-19 (a few samples of this study predate the infection). Cell type and time point are not known. CDR3s include the opening cysteine and the closing phenylalanine or tryptophan. D genes are given only for firm matches. Part of the rows lack a size; the others show once, few, many or a class for expanded clones.

v_gene	d_gene	abundance	j_gene	CDR3nt	CDR3aa
TRBV4-2	NA	NA	TRBJ2-7	TGTGCCAGCAGCCAAGCGGGATCTGTCGAGCAGTACTTC	CASSQAGSVEQYF
TRBV15	TRBD1	few	TRBJ1-6	TGTGCCACCAGCGGAGAGACAGGGGGGCGCTCACCCCTCCACTTT	CATSGETGGRSPLHF
TRBV24-1	NA	NA	TRBJ2-7	TGTGCCACCAGTGTCACAGGGCAGGGGCAGTACTTC	CATSVTGQGQYF
TRBV15	NA	NA	TRBJ2-3	TGTGCCACCAGCAGGATTATCTCTTCGGATACGCAGTATTTT	CATSRIISSDTQYF
TRBV4-2	TRBD1	many	TRBJ2-3	TGTGCCAGCAGCCGGGACAGGGGGCCAGATACGCAGTATTTT	CASSRDRGPDTQYF
TRBV28	NA	few	TRBJ2-7	TGTGCCAGCAGGGGCGCGGACAGTAACTCCTACGAGCAGTACTTC	CASRGADSNSYEQYF
TRBV6-7	NA	NA	TRBJ2-7	TGTGCCAGCAGTTATTTACTGTACGAGCAGTACTTC	CASSYLLYEQYF
TRBV20-1	NA	NA	TRBJ2-2	TGCAGTGCTTCCGGGAGAGTCACCGGGGAGCTGTTTTTT	CSASGRVTGELFF
TRBV7-2	NA	NA	TRBJ2-3	TGTGCCAGCAGCCTTCAAGCGGACACAGATACGCAGTATTTT	CASSLQADTDTQYF
TRBV2	NA	few	TRBJ2-3	TGTGCCAGCAGTCGACAGGGAGGGTCAGATACGCAGTATTTT	CASSRQGGSDTQYF
TRBV5-1	TRBD2	many	TRBJ2-1	TGCGCCAGCAGCTCCGGAACAACTAGCGGGGGGGCCAATGAGCAGTTCTTC	CASSSGTTSGGANEQFF
TRBV12-3/TRBV12-4	NA	NA	TRBJ2-5	TGTGCCAGCAGAATCGCCGGGGGGCTCCAAGAGACCCAGTACTTC	CASRIAGGLQETQYF
TRBV11-1	TRBD2	NA	TRBJ2-3	TGTGCCAGCAGCCGGACTAGCGGGATGACAGATACGCAGTATTTT	CASSRTSGMTDTQYF
TRBV12-3/TRBV12-4	NA	NA	TRBJ2-1	TGTGCCAGCAGCCGTGTAGAGGATGAGCAGTTCTTC	CASSRVEDEQFF
TRBV7-6	NA	few	TRBJ1-5	TGTGCCAGCAGCGCCCTGTCGGGGATAAGCAATCAGCCCCAGCATTTT	CASSALSGISNQPQHF
TRBV5-6	NA	few	TRBJ2-7	TGTGCCAGCAGCTTGGATCCGGGAGAGGGCTACGAGCAGTACTTC	CASSLDPGEGYEQYF
TRBV6-5	NA	few	TRBJ2-1	TGTGCCAGCAGTTACGGCGGAAGCTACAATGAGCAGTTCTTC	CASSYGGSYNEQFF
TRBV6-1	NA	NA	TRBJ1-4	TGTGCCAGCATCCAGCGACTGTCGGTAACTAATGAAAAACTGTTTTTT	CASIQRLSVTNEKLFF
TRBV7-2	TRBD2	NA	TRBJ2-1	TGTGCCAGCAGCTCCCGGGGGGACAATGAGCAGTTCTTC	CASSSRGDNEQFF
TRBV19	NA	NA	TRBJ2-2	TGTGCCAGTAGTATCTCCGGGATGTGGAGCGGGGAGCTGTTTTTT	CASSISGMWSGELFF
TRBV3-1	NA	NA	TRBJ2-1	TGTGCCAGCAGCCAAGTTTCGGGGGCTGAGCAGTTCTTC	CASSQVSGAEQFF
TRBV29-1	NA	few	TRBJ1-1	TGCAGCGCCGGCCTTCAGGGTAACACTGAAGCTTTCTTT	CSAGLQGNTEAFF
TRBV27	TRBD1	once	TRBJ1-2	TGTGCCAGCAGTCTGCGGGACAGGGGAGACTATGGCTACACCTTC	CASSLRDRGDYGYTF
TRBV19	NA	NA	TRBJ2-1	TGTGCCAGTAGTATAGAGGGGGGCCGGGGGAATGAGCAGTTCTTC	CASSIEGGRGNEQFF
TRBV12-3/TRBV12-4	NA	once	TRBJ2-2	TGTGCCAGCAGTTGGGGGTACGACACCGGGGAGCTGTTTTTT	CASSWGYDTGELFF
TRBV24-1	TRBD1	NA	TRBJ2-3	TGTGCCACCAGTGAAGCGACAGGGGCAGATACGCAGTATTTT	CATSEATGADTQYF
TRBV6-2/TRBV6-3	TRBD1	NA	TRBJ1-1	TGTGCCAGCAGTTACGCGTCAAATCCGGGACAGGGGTTAATGAACACTGAAGCTTTCTTT	CASSYASNPGQGLMNTEAFF
TRBV4-1	TRBD2	few	TRBJ2-7	TGCGCCAGCAGCCAAGAACTAGCGGGCTCCTACGAGCAGTACTTC	CASSQELAGSYEQYF
TRBV18	NA	few	TRBJ2-7	TGTGCCAGCTCACCAGATCACAGTAGATACGAGCAGTACTTC	CASSPDHSRYEQYF
TRBV12-3/TRBV12-4	NA	NA	TRBJ2-3	TGTGCCAGCAGTTTACTGGGAGGAGATACGCAGTATTTT	CASSLLGGDTQYF
TRBV6-5	TRBD1	NA	TRBJ2-5	TGTGCCAGCAGTTTCGGACAGGGGGCGCTCGGGACCCAGTACTTC	CASSFGQGALGTQYF
TRBV6-4	TRBD1	few	TRBJ2-1	TGTGCCAGCAGTGATGGGACAGGGCCGTTCTTC	CASSDGTGPFF
TRBV7-9	NA	NA	TRBJ1-6	TGTGCCAGCAGCTTAGGGGGGGCCTATAATTCACCCCTCCACTTT	CASSLGGAYNSPLHF